A single sample is the source of the 17 T cell receptor beta chains below, sequenced in a study of cytomegalovirus exposure and HLA in healthy donors. Sequenced by immunoSEQ multiplex PCR; TCRdb stores in-frame clones only, minus some. The sample includes roughly 98,000 clones, about 90% of them seen just once. The sample consisted of PBMCs. These TCRs come from a young man in good health and CMV-seropositive.

The V and J genes are TRBV27 and TRBJ2-4; D is possibly TRBD2 (6 bases). CDR3 size: 13 residues. Trimming stripped 5 bases from V and 6 bases from J, with 11 bases between. The germline CDR1 and CDR2 sequences are MNHEY and SMNVEV (reference sequence). The CDR3, as DNA: TGTGCCAGCAGTCCCCCCGGGAGAAACATTCAGTACTTC. Translating it yields CASSPPGRNIQYF.

V is TRBV15 and J is TRBJ1-2, with D maybe TRBD1 (5 bases). CDR1 LNHNV and CDR2 YYDKDF come from the germline V gene (reference sequence). Trimming took off 3 bases at V and 2 bases at J, with 13 bases between the two ends. The CDR3 runs 15 residues. DNA of the CDR3: TGTGCCACCAGCAGGCCACAGGCAGGGAACTATGGCTACACCTTC. This encodes CATSRPQAGNYGYTF.

This chain uses TRBV9 with TRBJ2-3, with TRBD2 identical over 11 bases. The CDR3 runs 16 residues. Germline values: CDR1 SGDLS, CDR2 YYNGEE. Unmatched junction bases numbered 5, after V lost 1 base and J lost 4 bases. CDR3 in DNA: TGTGCCAGCAGCGTACAACTAGCGGGGGTCCCAGATACGCAGTATTTT. As protein: CASSVQLAGVPDTQYF.

The chain links TRBV19 to TRBJ1-2; possible D gene TRBD1, 6 bases. The V end lost 0 bases, the J end lost 5 bases, and 13 bases lay between the germline ends. The germline V gene encodes CDR1 LNHDA and CDR2 SQIVND (reference sequence). This CDR3 has 15 amino acids. The chain's CDR3 is CASSIDNKGEYGYTF. CDR3 bases: TGTGCCAGTAGTATAGATAATAAGGGGGAGTATGGCTACACCTTC.

This chain uses TRBV10-2 with TRBJ2-2, with TRBD2 identical over 9 bases. The ends lost 6 bases at V and 5 bases at J; junction bases unmatched: 7. Looked up from germline, CDR1 is WSHSY and CDR2 is SAAADI. This CDR3 region has 15 residues. In DNA, the CDR3 is TGCGCCAGCAGCTCTAGCGGGACCCCTACCGGGGAGCTGTTTTTT. Translation gives CASSSSGTPTGELFF.

J is TRBJ1-2 and V is TRBV6-5; a weak D match, TRBD1 (6 bases). V was shortened by 5 bases and J by 10 bases, with 17 bases between the two germline ends. From germline, CDR1 is MNHEY and CDR2 SVGAGI. CDR3 length: 13 residues. The chain's CDR3 is CASSRDNLYDYTF. The DNA of the CDR3 is TGTGCCAGCAGTAGGGACAATTTATACGACTACACCTTC.

This chain connects TRBV11-2 to TRBJ1-1; no clear D. V shed 4 bases and J shed 5 bases, with 11 bases lying between them. This CDR3 has 13 amino acids. Germline values: CDR1 SGHAT, CDR2 FQNNGV. In DNA form, the CDR3 reads TGTGCCAGCAGCTCTCAGGTAGAGACTGAAGCTTTCTTT. Amino acids: CASSSQVETEAFF.

The chain is built from TRBV7-2 and TRBJ2-2; 9 bases match TRBD2. With 4 bases clipped from V and 8 bases from J, the junction kept 8 bases outside the gene matches. The length of the CDR3 is 15 residues. Germline CDR1 is SGHTA and CDR2 is FQGNSA. The CDR3 DNA reads as TGTGCCAGCAGCTCCCAGCGGGGGGCCGCGGGGGAGCTGTTTTTT. It specifies CASSSQRGAAGELFF.

This sequence joins TRBV19 and TRBJ2-5, with D perhaps matching TRBD2 (5 bases). The CDR3 sequence is 15 residues long. Per the germline V gene, CDR1 is LNHDA and CDR2 is SQIVND (reference sequence). The ends were cut back, 3 bases at V and 4 bases at J, with 15 bases in the middle. The CDR3 loop reads CASSIIPRRGETQYF. Written as DNA, the CDR3 is TGTGCCAGTAGTATTATCCCTCGTCGGGGAGAGACCCAGTACTTC. The whole variable domain, remainder taken from reference TRBV19 and TRBJ2-5, is DGGITQSPKYLFRKEGQNVTLSCEQNLNHDAMYWYRQDPGQGLRLIYYSQIVNDFQKGDIAEGYSVSREKKESFPLTVTSAQKNPTAFYLCASSIIPRRGETQYFGPGTRLLVL.

J is TRBJ1-2 and V is TRBV7-6; TRBD1 matches at 7 bases. Trimming took 2 bases from V and 5 from J; bases not matched to a gene: 23. CDR1 and CDR2 (germline): SGHVS, FNYEAQ. The CDR3 consists of 20 residues. This CDR3 reads CASSLFRSHLTDRPPYGYTF. Written as DNA, the CDR3 is TGTGCCAGCAGCTTATTTAGGTCCCACCTTACGGACAGGCCGCCTTATGGCTACACCTTC.

The V and J genes are TRBV4-1 and TRBJ1-5; TRBD1 matches 9 bases. Germline CDR1 is MGHRA and CDR2 is YSYEKL. V shed 0 bases and J 7 bases; nucleotides not matched to a gene: 10. The CDR3 is made up of 17 amino acids. The CDR3 sequence: CASSQEWTGASEQPQHF. CDR3 nucleotides: TGCGCCAGCAGCCAAGAGTGGACAGGGGCGAGTGAGCAGCCCCAGCATTTT.

CDR3 in DNA: TGTGCCAGCAGGCCAGCGGGGGCTGCCTACGAGCAGTACTTC. It encodes CASRPAGAAYEQYF. This chain links TRBV27 with TRBJ2-7; 8 bases agree with TRBD2. Trimming took 6 bases from V and 2 from J; bases not matched to a gene: 6. The CDR3 has 14 residues. CDR1 is MNHEY and CDR2 is SMNVEV in the germline V gene (reference sequence).

The V gene is TRBV11-3, the J gene TRBJ2-1; 10 nucleotides align to TRBD1. From germline, CDR1 is SGHNT and CDR2 YENEEA. This CDR3 has 19 residues. J gave up 7 bases and V 1 base, and 16 bases lay outside the gene matches. The CDR3 is CASSLGDFGWTGGNNEQFF. In DNA, the CDR3 is TGTGCCAGCAGCTTAGGTGATTTTGGTTGGACAGGGGGGAATAATGAGCAGTTCTTC. Complete variable domain (other parts from reference TRBV11-3 and TRBJ2-1): EAGVVQSPRYKIIEKKQPVAFWCNPISGHNTLYWYLQNLGQGPELLIRYENEEAVDDSQLPKDRFSAERLKGVDSTLKIQPAELGDSAVYLCASSLGDFGWTGGNNEQFFGPGTRLTVL.

The V gene is TRBV6-1, the J gene TRBJ2-7, with D unclear. The V and J ends lost 7 bases and 3 bases respectively, with 10 bases between them. Germline CDR1 MNHNS, CDR2 SASEGT. The CDR3 consists of 12 residues. CDR3 loop: CASNRLNYEQYF. The CDR3 DNA sequence: TGTGCCAGCAACCGACTTAACTACGAGCAGTACTTC.

The J gene is TRBJ2-3, the V gene TRBV10-3; 9 bases are shared with TRBD1. This CDR3 has 17 amino acids. Germline-derived CDR1 and CDR2 are ENHRY and SYGVKD. The V and J ends lost 4 bases and 4 bases, in that order; junction bases with no gene match: 12. The CDR3 spells CAISATSGTGYADTQYF. CDR3 DNA: TGTGCCATCAGTGCCACATCCGGGACAGGGTATGCAGATACGCAGTATTTT.

This clone was picked up one time. V and J are TRBV20-1 and TRBJ2-1, with unresolved D. CDR1 DFQATT and CDR2 SNEGSKA come from the germline V gene (reference sequence). The CDR3 loop spans 11 amino acids. V was trimmed by 6 bases and J by 4 bases, leaving 7 bases between them. This CDR3 is CSAYSYNEQFF. For the CDR3, the DNA is TGCAGTGCGTACAGTTACAATGAGCAGTTCTTC.

The chain links TRBV5-6 to TRBJ1-4, with D tentatively TRBD1 (6 bases). From germline, CDR1 is SGHDT and CDR2 YYEEEE. The CDR3 totals 13 residues. Deletions cut 2 bases from V and 7 bases from J, with 9 bases between. This chain's CDR3 is CASSLGGVEKLFF. The DNA for the CDR3 is TGTGCCAGCAGCTTAGGGGGGGTTGAAAAACTGTTTTTT.